The 31 T cell receptor beta chains given below trace back to one sample, sequenced in a study of Graves' ophthalmopathy and Graves' hyperthyroidism. Researchers took RNA transcripts and amplified TCR beta CDR3 regions from them. First-round RT-PCR relied on HTBI primers, and a second-round multiplex PCR came next. TCRdb used MiXCR to reprocess the multiplex PCR reads, holding one entry per CDR3 protein. The repertoire consists of 220,000 or so distinct CDR3 sequences, with 20% to 25% occurring once and the leading ten covering roughly 44%. The source material was peripheral blood. These receptors originate from a woman aged 45-65 years with Graves' ophthalmopathy.

This clonotype appeared a few times. The chain's CDR3 is CASSEGADSYGYTF. The CDR3 nucleotides read TGCGCCAGCAGCGAAGGGGCGGATAGCTATGGCTACACCTTC. The chain is built from TRBV5-1 and TRBJ1-2; possibly TRBD1 for D (5 bases). This CDR3 is built from 14 residues. CDR1 SGHRS and CDR2 YFSETQ come from the germline V gene. The germline V and J ends were trimmed by 4 bases and 4 bases, with 14 bases remaining between them.

This clonotype was seen ten or more times. This may stem from a read error, because a much larger clone lies one nucleotide away. The V call is TRBV6-1, the J call TRBJ1-3; possibly TRBD1 for D (5 bases). The CDR3 is 16 residues long. Per the germline V gene, CDR1 is MNHNS and CDR2 is SASEGT. The CDR3 protein is CASSEAGASRTNTIYF. Written as DNA, the CDR3 is TGTGCCAGCAGCGAAGCCGGGGCCTCACGAACAAACACCATATATTTT.

This clonotype was seen at least ten times. CDR3 protein: CATSDRGATDTQYF. DNA of the CDR3: TGTGCCACCAGTGACCGTGGAGCCACAGATACGCAGTATTTT. V gene TRBV24-1 combines with J gene TRBJ2-3; D ambiguous. Germline V gene lookup returns CDR1 KGHDR and CDR2 SFDVKD. Trimming removed 4 bases at V and 2 bases at J, with 9 bases between. This CDR3 comprises 14 residues.

The table lists this clonotype with many counts. The chain combines TRBV12-3 or TRBV12-4 with TRBJ1-2, with D unresolved. The CDR3 has 16 amino acids. V was clipped by 5 bases and J by 4 bases, with 20 bases between them. This chain's CDR3 is CASSPRPRSSLYGYTF. The CDR3 nucleotides are TGTGCCAGCAGTCCCCGACCCCGCTCGTCCCTCTATGGCTACACCTTC.

The chain employs TRBV20-1 and TRBJ2-7, with 9 bases lining up with TRBD2. The V and J ends lost 6 bases and 2 bases, in that order; junction bases with no gene match: 11. There are 15 residues in the CDR3. CDR1 and CDR2 from the germline V gene are DFQATT and SNEGSKA (reference sequence). As DNA, the CDR3 is TGCAGTGCGTCTTCCGGGACTAGCAGACCCTACGAGCAGTACTTC. Residues: CSASSGTSRPYEQYF.

This clonotype was detected many times. The chain combines TRBV27 with TRBJ1-2, with D perhaps matching TRBD1 (6 bases). Trimming stripped 0 bases from V and 8 bases from J, with 16 bases between. The CDR3 totals 15 residues. The germline CDR1 and CDR2 sequences are MNHEY and SMNVEV (reference sequence). CDR3 residues: CASSLSRGGAWGYTF. The CDR3, as DNA: TGTGCCAGCAGTTTATCGAGGGGGGGCGCTTGGGGCTACACCTTC.

As regards this clonotype: Compared with germline, one end of the junction differs, possibly owing to a read error. This chain connects TRBV27 to TRBJ2-7; D remains ambiguous. The germline V gene encodes CDR1 MNHEY and CDR2 SMNVEV (reference sequence). The CDR3 is 15 amino acids. CDR3 nucleotide sequence: TGTGCCAGCAGGACGGCGGTCGAGTCACCCTACGAGCAGTCCTTC. Translation: CASRTAVESPYEQSF.

V usage is TRBV5-6 and J usage is TRBJ1-5; no clear D gene. Germline assignment: CDR1 SGHDT and CDR2 YYEEEE. The V gene lost 4 bases and the J gene lost 0 bases, with 8 bases spanning the gap. The CDR3 is made up of 14 amino acids. CDR3 nucleotides: TGTGCCAGCAGCGCCATTTATAGCAATCAGCCCCAGCATTTT. Translated: CASSAIYSNQPQHF.

This clonotype was found many times. The chain joins TRBV24-1 to TRBJ1-2, with a tentative D call TRBD1 (5 bases). Between the trimmed V and J ends, which lost 3 bases and 4 bases, there was a span of 11 bases. The CDR3 covers 14 residues. Germline loops: CDR1 KGHDR, CDR2 SFDVKD. CDR3 loop: CATSDTGTGYGYTF. The CDR3 nucleotides are TGTGCCACCAGTGATACCGGGACGGGCTATGGCTACACCTTC.

Ten or more counts support this clonotype. The CDR3 DNA reads TGTGCCAGCAGCCAAGGACGTGGCGCCACAGCGGCCCAGTACTTC. Its translation: CASSQGRGATAAQYF. The chain is built from TRBV3-1 and TRBJ2-5, with a tentative D call TRBD2 (5 bases). This CDR3 region has 15 residues. CDR1 and CDR2 from the germline V gene are LGHDT and YNNKEL (reference sequence). With 1 base removed from V and 9 bases from J, the gap between germline ends came to 18 bases.

This clonotype has just a few counts. V is TRBV19 and J is TRBJ2-7, with D perhaps matching TRBD1 (6 bases). The germline V gene has CDR1 LNHDA and CDR2 SQIVND (reference sequence). Trimming left V 5 bases short and J 2 bases short, with 13 bases between. The CDR3 runs to 14 residues. CDR3 sequence reads: CASSQIRDTYEQYF. As DNA, the CDR3 is TGTGCCAGTAGTCAGATCCGGGACACCTACGAGCAGTACTTC.

Many counts were recorded for this clonotype. This chain uses TRBV12-5 with TRBJ1-2, with D uncertain. V shed 2 bases and J shed 1 base, with 5 bases lying between them. Germline CDR1 LGHNT, CDR2 FRNRAP. The length of the CDR3 is 13 residues. The CDR3 is CASGLMLNYGYTF. In DNA form, the CDR3 reads TGTGCTAGTGGTTTGATGCTTAACTATGGCTACACCTTC.

This clonotype was recorded many times. In DNA, the CDR3 is TGTGCCAGCAACAAGCAGGGACTCCAAGAGACCCAGTACTTC. It translates to CASNKQGLQETQYF. This sequence joins TRBV7-8 and TRBJ2-5; maybe TRBD2 (6 bases). Trimming took 7 bases from V and 1 from J, leaving 13 bases between them. The germline V gene has CDR1 SGHVS and CDR2 FQNEAQ. This CDR3 region has 14 residues.

The DNA of the CDR3 is TGTGCCAGCAGTTTATATTCTGGGATAGGCTCCTATAATTCACCCCTCCACTTT. Translated: CASSLYSGIGSYNSPLHF. The V and J genes are TRBV12-3 or TRBV12-4 and TRBJ1-6, with D uncertain. The CDR3 is 18 amino acids. The V gene lost 2 bases and the J gene lost 0 bases, with 14 bases spanning the gap.

The chain uses TRBV20-1 and TRBJ1-2; maybe TRBD1 (5 bases). The CDR3 runs 14 residues. CDR1 is DFQATT, CDR2 SNEGSKA, per germline (reference sequence). Trimming took 1 base from V and 3 from J, leaving 12 bases between them. The CDR3 DNA sequence: TGCAGTGCTAGAGTCGAGACAGCCGACTATGGCTACACCTTC. Translating it yields CSARVETADYGYTF.

The table lists this clonotype with many counts. The genes are TRBV28 and TRBJ2-7; tentatively, D is TRBD2 (6 bases). This CDR3 is built from 12 residues. Germline CDR1 is MDHEN and CDR2 is SYDVKM. The germline V and J ends were trimmed by 7 bases and 6 bases, with 13 bases remaining between them. DNA of the CDR3: TGTGCCAGCAAAATCCCGACTAGCGAGCAGTACTTC. Translating gives CASKIPTSEQYF.

This clonotype was observed many times. The V call is TRBV6-5, the J call TRBJ2-7, with a tentative D call TRBD1 (5 bases). Germline V gene lookup returns CDR1 MNHEY and CDR2 SVGAGI. Trimming removed 5 bases at V and 6 bases at J, with 11 bases between. This CDR3 region has 12 residues. CDR3 nucleotides: TGTGCCAGCAGTCGACAGTATAGCGAGCAGTACTTC. This codes for CASSRQYSEQYF.

This clonotype was counted at least ten times. CDR3 amino acids: CASNLEPQHF. The CDR3 region has the DNA TGTGCCAGCAATCTTGAGCCCCAGCATTTT. J is TRBJ1-5 and V is TRBV27; D call uncertain. CDR3 size: 10 residues. Germline CDR1 and CDR2: MNHEY and SMNVEV (reference sequence). V lost 7 bases, J lost 8 bases, and 6 bases lay in between.

At least ten counts were recorded for this clonotype. This rearrangement joins TRBV7-3 to TRBJ2-3; 9 bases are a match to TRBD2. There are 18 residues in the CDR3. V dropped 0 bases and J dropped 5; count of bases not matched to a gene: 12. CDR1 and CDR2 (germline): SGHTA, FQGTGA. As DNA, the CDR3 is TGTGCCAGCAGCTTAACTGTCGGGGCGGGAGGGGGTGAAGATACGCAGTATTTT. Translating it yields CASSLTVGAGGGEDTQYF.

This clonotype was recorded many times. V and J are TRBV27 and TRBJ1-2, with 7 bases fitting TRBD1. The CDR3 runs 16 residues. Losses at the gene ends were 5 bases for V and 4 bases for J; bases not matched to a gene: 13. Germline V gene lookup returns CDR1 MNHEY and CDR2 SMNVEV (reference sequence). CDR3 amino acids: CASSLLPRQGPYGYTF. In DNA, the CDR3 is TGTGCCAGCAGTCTCCTACCCAGACAGGGACCCTATGGCTACACCTTC.

This chain connects TRBV4-1 to TRBJ2-5; possible D gene TRBD1, 6 bases. V was pared by 4 bases and J by 2 bases, with 17 bases between. CDR1 MGHRA and CDR2 YSYEKL come from the germline V gene. The CDR3 extends over 16 amino acids. The CDR3 is CASSPFNGQLQETQYF. The DNA for the CDR3 is TGCGCCAGCAGCCCTTTTAACGGACAGCTTCAAGAGACCCAGTACTTC.

This clonotype was observed many times. This chain joins TRBV7-6 and TRBJ2-2, with D tentatively TRBD1 (5 bases). Trimming removed 4 bases at V and 2 bases at J, with 17 bases between. CDR3 length: 17 amino acids. In germline, CDR1 is SGHVS, CDR2 FNYEAQ. CDR3 coding DNA: TGTGCCAGCAGCTCCCTCGCGGCAGGGTATAACACCGGGGAGCTGTTTTTT. It specifies CASSSLAAGYNTGELFF. The entire variable domain, with the rest obtained from reference TRBV7-6 and TRBJ2-2, is as follows: GAGVSQSPRYKVTKRGQDVALRCDPISGHVSLYWYRQALGQGPEFLTYFNYEAQQDKSGLPNDRFSAERPEGSISTLTIQRTEQRDSAMYRCASSSLAAGYNTGELFFGEGSRLTVL.

This chain connects TRBV2 to TRBJ2-5, with TRBD2 as a possible D gene (5 bases). Per the germline V gene, CDR1 is SNHLY and CDR2 is FYNNEI. This CDR3 contains 14 residues. The V gene lost 8 bases and the J gene lost 5 bases, with 18 bases spanning the gap. CDR3 DNA: TGTGCCAGCCTGCGACTCCTTGGGGAGGAGACCCAGTACTTC. This gives the protein CASLRLLGEETQYF.

The rearrangement joins TRBV12-3 or TRBV12-4 to TRBJ2-5, with no clear D. V was trimmed by 6 bases and J by 4 bases, leaving 15 bases between them. The length of the CDR3 is 14 residues. The CDR3 coding sequence is TGTGCCAGCAGCCGCCACCCCCGAGGAGAGACCCAGTACTTC. It encodes CASSRHPRGETQYF.

This clonotype was detected once. Written as DNA, the CDR3 is TGTGCCAGCAGTCCGACCCCATCCCGACAGGGGGCCTACGAGCAGTACTTC. Amino acids: CASSPTPSRQGAYEQYF. The gene calls are TRBV12-3 or TRBV12-4 and TRBJ2-7, with 9 bases matching TRBD1. The J segment lost 2 bases and the V segment lost 5 bases, leaving 13 bases of the junction unmatched. The CDR3 runs 17 residues.

This clonotype was observed many times. V usage is TRBV6-5 and J usage is TRBJ2-7; 7 positions agree with TRBD1. Trimming cost V 6 bases and J 2 bases; bases outside gene matches: 4. The CDR3 is 13 residues long. The germline V gene encodes CDR1 MNHEY and CDR2 SVGAGI. Here the CDR3 DNA reads TGTGCCAGCAGGGGGACAGATACCTACGAGCAGTACTTC. Residues: CASRGTDTYEQYF.

This clonotype showed up many times. The chain joins TRBV4-1 to TRBJ2-7; a weak D match, TRBD1 (6 bases). This CDR3 has 15 residues. In germline, CDR1 is MGHRA, CDR2 YSYEKL. Trimming left V 2 bases short and J 2 bases short, with 13 bases between. CDR3 sequence (DNA): TGCGCCAGCAGCCAATTGGCAGGGGACCCCTACGAGCAGTACTTC. Its protein is CASSQLAGDPYEQYF.

The genes are TRBV7-9 and TRBJ1-5, with 7 bases aligning to TRBD1. The junction had 6 bases not matched to a gene; V was cut back by 5 bases and J by 5 bases. This CDR3 is built from 14 residues. Germline-derived CDR1 and CDR2 are SEHNR and FQNEAQ (reference sequence). CDR3 residues: CASSVTGAYQPQHF. CDR3 nucleotides: TGTGCCAGCAGCGTTACAGGGGCGTATCAGCCCCAGCATTTT.

Many counts were recorded for this clonotype. The chain carries TRBV19 and TRBJ1-1; the D is unclear. The V end lost 0 bases, the J end lost 8 bases, and 4 bases lay between the germline ends. The V gene's germline CDR1 is LNHDA and CDR2 SQIVND (reference sequence). The CDR3 consists of 11 residues. Here the CDR3 reads CASSIETEAFF. The CDR3 DNA reads as TGTGCCAGTAGTATAGAAACGGAAGCTTTCTTT.

This clonotype was counted at least ten times. The chain uses TRBV9 and TRBJ2-5; 7 bases are shared with TRBD2. CDR1 is SGDLS, CDR2 YYNGEE, per germline. The CDR3 runs to 15 residues. The V and J ends lost 2 bases and 5 bases, in that order; junction bases with no gene match: 9. The DNA for the CDR3 is TGTGCCAGCAGCGTGGCCCCTAGCGGCTCCGAGACCCAGTACTTC. This translates into CASSVAPSGSETQYF. Using reference TRBV9 and TRBJ2-5 for the parts outside the CDR3, the full variable domain is DSGVTQTPKHLITATGQRVTLRCSPRSGDLSVYWYQQSLDQGLQFLIQYYNGEERAKGNILERFSAQQFPDLHSELNLSSLELGDSALYFCASSVAPSGSETQYFGPGTRLLVL.

The rearrangement links TRBV20-1 to TRBJ2-7; perhaps TRBD1 as D (5 bases). Germline V gives CDR1 DFQATT, CDR2 SNEGSKA (reference sequence). Trimming cost V 6 bases and J 6 bases, with 9 bases left between them. The CDR3 length is 10 residues. The DNA for the CDR3 is TGCAGTGCGGCAGGGCGCGAGCAGTACTTC. This encodes CSAAGREQYF.